This TCR beta chain appears in the sequencing data of a study of cytomegalovirus exposure and HLA in healthy donors. PCR primers comprised 60 Vbeta and 13 Jbeta primers. Data came from immunoSEQ multiplex PCR; TCRdb stores just in-frame clones and leaves some out. The sample holds 150,000 to 200,000 clones, around 63% seen once. This CDR3 has 18 residues. Trimming at V came to 8 bases and at J to 5 bases, leaving 21 bases not matched to a gene. From germline, CDR1 is MGHRA and CDR2 YSYEKL. General study findings and limits: DRB1 showed the most TCR associations and HLA-C the fewest in a later analysis, as rates varied by HLA locus.

To note about this clone: What it recognizes is unknown.

The J gene is TRBJ1-5, the V gene TRBV4-1; TRBD1 matches at 7 bases. Input material: PBMCs. The clonotype comes from a woman younger than 30 in good health and CMV-seropositive. The CDR3 sequence is CASFEGPLQGLKDQPQHF. CDR3 sequence (DNA): TGCGCCAGCTTTGAAGGGCCTTTACAGGGGTTAAAGGATCAGCCCCAGCATTTT.